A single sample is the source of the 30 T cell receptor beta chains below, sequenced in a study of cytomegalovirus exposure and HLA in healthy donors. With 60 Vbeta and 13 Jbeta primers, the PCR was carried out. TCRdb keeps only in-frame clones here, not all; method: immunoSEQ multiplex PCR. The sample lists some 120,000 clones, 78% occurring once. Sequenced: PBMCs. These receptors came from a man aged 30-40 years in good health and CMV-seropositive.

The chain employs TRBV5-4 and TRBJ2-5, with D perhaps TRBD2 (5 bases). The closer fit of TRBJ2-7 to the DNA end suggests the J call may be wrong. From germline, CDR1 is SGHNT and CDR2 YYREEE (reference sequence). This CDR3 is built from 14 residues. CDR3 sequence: CASSLVPGVYEQYF. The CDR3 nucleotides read TGTGCCAGCAGCTTGGTTCCCGGGGTCTACGAGCAGTACTTC.

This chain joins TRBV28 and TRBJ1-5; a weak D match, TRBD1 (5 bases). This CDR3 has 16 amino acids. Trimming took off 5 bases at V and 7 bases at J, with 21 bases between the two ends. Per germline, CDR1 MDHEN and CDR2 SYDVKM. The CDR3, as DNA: TGTGCCAGCAGTCGATTCGGCGCGGGGCGGTGGCAGCCCCAGCATTTT. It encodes CASSRFGAGRWQPQHF.

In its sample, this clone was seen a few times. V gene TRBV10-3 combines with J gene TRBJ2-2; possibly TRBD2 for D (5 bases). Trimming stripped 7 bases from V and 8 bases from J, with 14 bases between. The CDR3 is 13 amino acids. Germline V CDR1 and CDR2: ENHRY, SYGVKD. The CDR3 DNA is TGTGCCATCAACCCTAGCCCTATGGGGGAGCTGTTTTTT. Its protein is CAINPSPMGELFF.

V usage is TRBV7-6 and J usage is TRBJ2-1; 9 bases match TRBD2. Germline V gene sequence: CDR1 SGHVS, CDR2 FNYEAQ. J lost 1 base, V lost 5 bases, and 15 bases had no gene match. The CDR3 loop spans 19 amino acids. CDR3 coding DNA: TGTGCCAGCAGCATACGACTAGCGGTGCCCGGGAGGTCCTACAATGAGCAGTTCTTC. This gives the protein CASSIRLAVPGRSYNEQFF.

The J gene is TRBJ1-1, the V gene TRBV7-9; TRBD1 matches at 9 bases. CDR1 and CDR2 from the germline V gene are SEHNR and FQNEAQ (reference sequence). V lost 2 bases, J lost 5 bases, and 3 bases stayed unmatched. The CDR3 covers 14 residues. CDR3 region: CASSLPDRGTEAFF. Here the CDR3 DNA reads TGTGCCAGCAGCTTACCGGACAGGGGAACTGAAGCTTTCTTT.

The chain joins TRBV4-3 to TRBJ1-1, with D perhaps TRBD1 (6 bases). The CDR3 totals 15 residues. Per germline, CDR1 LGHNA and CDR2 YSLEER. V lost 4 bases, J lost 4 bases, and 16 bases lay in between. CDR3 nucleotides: TGCGCCAGCAGCCCCCGCGGACAGTCGGGCACTGAAGCTTTCTTT. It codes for CASSPRGQSGTEAFF.

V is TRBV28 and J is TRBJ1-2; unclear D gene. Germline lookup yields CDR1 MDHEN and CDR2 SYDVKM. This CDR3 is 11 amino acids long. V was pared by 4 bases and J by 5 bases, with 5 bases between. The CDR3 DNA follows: TGTGCCAGCAGTTCGGGGTATGGCTACACCTTC. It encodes CASSSGYGYTF.

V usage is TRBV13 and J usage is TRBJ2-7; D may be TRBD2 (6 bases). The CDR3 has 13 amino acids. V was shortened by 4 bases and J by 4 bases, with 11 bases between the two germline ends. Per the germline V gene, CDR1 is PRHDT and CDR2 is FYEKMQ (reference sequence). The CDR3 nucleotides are TGTGCCAGCAGCTCCGGGACTCAATACGAGCAGTACTTC. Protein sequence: CASSSGTQYEQYF.

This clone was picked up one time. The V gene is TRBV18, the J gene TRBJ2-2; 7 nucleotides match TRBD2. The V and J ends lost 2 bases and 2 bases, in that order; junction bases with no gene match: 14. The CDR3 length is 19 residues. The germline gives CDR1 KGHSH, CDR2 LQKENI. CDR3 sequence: CASSPVPYTGGPNTGELFF. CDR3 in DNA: TGTGCCAGCTCACCAGTGCCTTATACGGGAGGTCCCAACACCGGGGAGCTGTTTTTT.

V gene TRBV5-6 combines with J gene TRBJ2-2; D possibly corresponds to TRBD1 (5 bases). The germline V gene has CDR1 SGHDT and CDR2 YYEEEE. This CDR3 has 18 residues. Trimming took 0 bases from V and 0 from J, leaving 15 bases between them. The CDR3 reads CASSLGQGIEANTGELFF. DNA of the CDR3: TGTGCCAGCAGCTTGGGGCAGGGTATAGAAGCGAACACCGGGGAGCTGTTTTTT.

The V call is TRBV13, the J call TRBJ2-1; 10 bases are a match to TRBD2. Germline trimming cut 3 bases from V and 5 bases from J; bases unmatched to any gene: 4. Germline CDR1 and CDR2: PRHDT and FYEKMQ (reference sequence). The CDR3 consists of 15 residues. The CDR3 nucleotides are TGTGCCAGCAGCTTGAGCGGGAGGGGTCACAATGAGCAGTTCTTC. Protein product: CASSLSGRGHNEQFF. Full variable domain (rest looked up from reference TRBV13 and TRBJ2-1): AAGVIQSPRHLIKEKRETATLKCYPIPRHDTVYWYQQGPGQDPQFLISFYEKMQSDKGSIPDRFSAQQFSDYHSELNMSSLELGDSALYFCASSLSGRGHNEQFFGPGTRLTVL.

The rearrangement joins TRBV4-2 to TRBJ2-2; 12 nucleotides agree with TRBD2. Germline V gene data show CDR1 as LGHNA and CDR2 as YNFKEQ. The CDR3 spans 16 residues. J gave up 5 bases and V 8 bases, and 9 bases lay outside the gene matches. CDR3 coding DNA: TGTGCCAGCGTGGCGGGAGGGACTAGCGGGACCGGGGAGCTGTTTTTT. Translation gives CASVAGGTSGTGELFF.

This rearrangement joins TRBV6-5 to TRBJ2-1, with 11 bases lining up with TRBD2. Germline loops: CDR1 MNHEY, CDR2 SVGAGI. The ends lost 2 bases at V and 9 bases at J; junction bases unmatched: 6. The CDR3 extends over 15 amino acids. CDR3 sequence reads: CASSYALAGDSEQFF. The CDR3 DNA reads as TGTGCCAGCAGTTACGCACTAGCGGGAGACAGTGAGCAGTTCTTC.

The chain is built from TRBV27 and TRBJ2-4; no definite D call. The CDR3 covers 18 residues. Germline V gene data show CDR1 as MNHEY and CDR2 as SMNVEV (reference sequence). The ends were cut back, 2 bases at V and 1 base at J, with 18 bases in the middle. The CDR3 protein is CASSLPRCPLLAKNIQYF. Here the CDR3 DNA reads TGTGCCAGCAGTTTACCCCGGTGCCCACTTCTGGCCAAAAACATTCAGTACTTC.

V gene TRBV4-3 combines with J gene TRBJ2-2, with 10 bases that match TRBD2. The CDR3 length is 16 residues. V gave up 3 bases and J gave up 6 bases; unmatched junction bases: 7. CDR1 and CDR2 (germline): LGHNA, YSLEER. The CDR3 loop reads CASSQGGGLASGELFF. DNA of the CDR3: TGCGCCAGCAGCCAGGGGGGGGGACTAGCGTCCGGGGAGCTGTTTTTT.

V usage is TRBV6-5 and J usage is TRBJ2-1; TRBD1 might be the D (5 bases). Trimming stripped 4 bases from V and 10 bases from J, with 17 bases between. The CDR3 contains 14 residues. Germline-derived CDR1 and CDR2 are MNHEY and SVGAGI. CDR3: CASSFTTPTAEQFF. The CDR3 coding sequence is TGTGCCAGCAGTTTCACTACCCCGACAGCGGAGCAGTTCTTC.

The CDR3 nucleotides are TGTGCCAGTAGTATTTCTAGTTCCGAGCAGTACTTC. It specifies CASSISSSEQYF. The chain couples TRBV19 to TRBJ2-7; D unresolved. The germline V and J ends were trimmed by 3 bases and 6 bases, with 9 bases remaining between them. The CDR3 contains 12 residues. Looked up from germline, CDR1 is LNHDA and CDR2 is SQIVND (reference sequence).

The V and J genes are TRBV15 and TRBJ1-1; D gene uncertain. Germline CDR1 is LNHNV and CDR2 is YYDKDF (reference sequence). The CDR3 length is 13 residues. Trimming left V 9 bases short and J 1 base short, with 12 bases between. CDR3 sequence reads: CATRGGENTEAFF. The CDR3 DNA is TGTGCCACGCGAGGTGGCGAGAACACTGAAGCTTTCTTT.

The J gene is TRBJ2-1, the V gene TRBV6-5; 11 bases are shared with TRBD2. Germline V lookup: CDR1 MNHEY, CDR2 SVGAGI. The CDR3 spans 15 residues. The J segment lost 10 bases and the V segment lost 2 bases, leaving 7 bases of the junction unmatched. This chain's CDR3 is CASSYSLAGGAEQFF. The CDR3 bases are TGTGCCAGCAGTTACAGTCTAGCGGGAGGAGCCGAGCAGTTCTTC.

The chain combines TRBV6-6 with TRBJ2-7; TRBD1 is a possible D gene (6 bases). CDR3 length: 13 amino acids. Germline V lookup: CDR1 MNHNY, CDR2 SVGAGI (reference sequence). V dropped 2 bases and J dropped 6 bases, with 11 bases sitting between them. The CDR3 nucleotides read TGTGCCAGCAGTTACCGGAAAGGGGGCGAGCAGTACTTC. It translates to CASSYRKGGEQYF.

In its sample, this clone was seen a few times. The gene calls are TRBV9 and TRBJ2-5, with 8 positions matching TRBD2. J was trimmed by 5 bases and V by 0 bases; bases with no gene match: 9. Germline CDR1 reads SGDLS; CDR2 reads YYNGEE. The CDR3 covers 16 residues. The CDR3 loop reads CASSVGQAGVMETQYF. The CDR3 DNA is TGTGCCAGCAGCGTAGGTCAAGCGGGAGTTATGGAGACCCAGTACTTC.

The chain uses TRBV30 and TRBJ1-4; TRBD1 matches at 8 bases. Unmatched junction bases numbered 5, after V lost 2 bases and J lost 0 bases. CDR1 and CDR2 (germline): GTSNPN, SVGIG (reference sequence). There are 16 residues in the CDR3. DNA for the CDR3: TGTGCCTGGAGTCGGACAGGGTACGCAACTAATGAAAAACTGTTTTTT. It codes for CAWSRTGYATNEKLFF.

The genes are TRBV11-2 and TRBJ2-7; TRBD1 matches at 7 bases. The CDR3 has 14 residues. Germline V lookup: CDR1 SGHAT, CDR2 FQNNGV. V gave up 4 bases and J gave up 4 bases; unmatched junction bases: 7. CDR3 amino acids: CASSYSTGWYEQYF. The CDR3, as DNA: TGTGCCAGCAGCTATTCGACAGGGTGGTACGAGCAGTACTTC.

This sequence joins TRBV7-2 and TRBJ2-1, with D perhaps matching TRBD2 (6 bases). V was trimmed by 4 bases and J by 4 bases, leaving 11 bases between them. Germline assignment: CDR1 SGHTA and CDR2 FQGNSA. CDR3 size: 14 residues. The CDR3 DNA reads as TGTGCCAGCAGCTCGGGACTCCCGTACAATGAGCAGTTCTTC. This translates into CASSSGLPYNEQFF.

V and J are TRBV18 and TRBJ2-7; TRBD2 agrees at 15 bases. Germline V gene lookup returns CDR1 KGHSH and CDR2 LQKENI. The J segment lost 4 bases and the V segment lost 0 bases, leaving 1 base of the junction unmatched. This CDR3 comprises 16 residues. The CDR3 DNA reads TGTGCCAGCTCACCACCGGGACTAGCGGGAGGATACGAGCAGTACTTC. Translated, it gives CASSPPGLAGGYEQYF.

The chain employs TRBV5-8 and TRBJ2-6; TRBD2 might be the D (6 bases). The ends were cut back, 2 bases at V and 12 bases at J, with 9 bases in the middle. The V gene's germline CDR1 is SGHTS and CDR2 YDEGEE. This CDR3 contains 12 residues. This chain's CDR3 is CASSFEGGVLTF. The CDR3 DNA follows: TGTGCCAGCAGCTTTGAGGGAGGCGTCCTGACTTTC.

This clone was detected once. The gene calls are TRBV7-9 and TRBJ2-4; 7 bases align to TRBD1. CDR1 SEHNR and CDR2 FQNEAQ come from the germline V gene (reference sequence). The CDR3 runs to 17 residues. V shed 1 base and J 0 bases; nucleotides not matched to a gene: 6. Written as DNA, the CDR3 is TGTGCCAGCAGCTTAGGTGGGGACAGTCTAGCCAAAAACATTCAGTACTTC. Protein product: CASSLGGDSLAKNIQYF.

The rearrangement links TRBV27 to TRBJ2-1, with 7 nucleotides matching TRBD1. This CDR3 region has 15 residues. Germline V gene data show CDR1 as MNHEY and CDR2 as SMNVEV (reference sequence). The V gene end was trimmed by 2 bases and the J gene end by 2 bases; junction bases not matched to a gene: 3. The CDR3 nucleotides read TGTGCCAGCAGTTTAGACAGGGACCCCTACAATGAGCAGTTCTTC. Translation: CASSLDRDPYNEQFF.

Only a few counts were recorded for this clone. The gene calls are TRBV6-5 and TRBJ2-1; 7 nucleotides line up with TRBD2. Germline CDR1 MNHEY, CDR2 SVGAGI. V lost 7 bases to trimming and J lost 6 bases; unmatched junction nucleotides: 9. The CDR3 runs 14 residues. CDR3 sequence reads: CASKVLLASNEQFF. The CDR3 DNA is TGTGCCAGCAAAGTGTTACTAGCGAGCAATGAGCAGTTCTTC.

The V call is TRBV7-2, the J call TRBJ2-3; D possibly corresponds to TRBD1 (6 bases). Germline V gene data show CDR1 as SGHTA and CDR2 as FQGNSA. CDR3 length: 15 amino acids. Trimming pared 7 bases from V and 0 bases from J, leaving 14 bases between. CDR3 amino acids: CASKKDSASTDTQYF. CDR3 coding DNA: TGTGCCAGCAAGAAGGACAGTGCTAGCACAGATACGCAGTATTTT.